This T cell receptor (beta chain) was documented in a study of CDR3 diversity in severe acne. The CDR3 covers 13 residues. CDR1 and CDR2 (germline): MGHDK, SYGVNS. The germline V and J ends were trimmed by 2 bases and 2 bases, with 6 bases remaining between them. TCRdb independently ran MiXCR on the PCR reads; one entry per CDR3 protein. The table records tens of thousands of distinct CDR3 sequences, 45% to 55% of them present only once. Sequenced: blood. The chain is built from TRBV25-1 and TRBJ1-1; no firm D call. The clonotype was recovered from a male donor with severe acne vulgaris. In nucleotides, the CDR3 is TGTGCCAGCAGTGAAAGCTTAAACACTGAAGCTTTCTTT. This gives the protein CASSESLNTEAFF.